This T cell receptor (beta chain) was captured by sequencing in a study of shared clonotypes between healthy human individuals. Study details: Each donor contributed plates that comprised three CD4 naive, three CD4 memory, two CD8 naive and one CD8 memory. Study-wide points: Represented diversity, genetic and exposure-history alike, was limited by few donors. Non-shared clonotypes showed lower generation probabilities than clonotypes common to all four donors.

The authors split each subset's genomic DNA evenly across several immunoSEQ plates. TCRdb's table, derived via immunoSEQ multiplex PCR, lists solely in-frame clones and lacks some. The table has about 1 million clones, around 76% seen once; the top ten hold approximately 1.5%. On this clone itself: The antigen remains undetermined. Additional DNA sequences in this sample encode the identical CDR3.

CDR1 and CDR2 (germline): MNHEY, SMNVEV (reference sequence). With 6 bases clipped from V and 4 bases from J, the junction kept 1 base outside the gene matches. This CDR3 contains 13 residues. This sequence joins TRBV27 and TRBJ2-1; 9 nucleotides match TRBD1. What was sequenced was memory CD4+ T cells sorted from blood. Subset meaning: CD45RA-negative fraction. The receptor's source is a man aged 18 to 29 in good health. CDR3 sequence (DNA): TGTGCCAGCAGGGGGACAGGGTACAATGAGCAGTTCTTC. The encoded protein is CASRGTGYNEQFF.